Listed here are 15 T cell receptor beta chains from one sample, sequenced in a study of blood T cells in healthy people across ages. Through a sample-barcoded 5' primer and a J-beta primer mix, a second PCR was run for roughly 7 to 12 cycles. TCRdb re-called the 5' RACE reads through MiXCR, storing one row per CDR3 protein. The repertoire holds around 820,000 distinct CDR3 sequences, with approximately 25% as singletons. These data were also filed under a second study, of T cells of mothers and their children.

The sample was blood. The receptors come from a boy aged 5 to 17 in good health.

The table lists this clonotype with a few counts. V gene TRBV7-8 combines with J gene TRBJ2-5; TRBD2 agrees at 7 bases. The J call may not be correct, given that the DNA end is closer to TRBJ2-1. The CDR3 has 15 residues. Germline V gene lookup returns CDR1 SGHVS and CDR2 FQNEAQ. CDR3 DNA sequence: TGTGCCAGCAGCTTAAGGGACTACCGAAGCAATGAGCAGTTCTTC. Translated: CASSLRDYRSNEQFF.

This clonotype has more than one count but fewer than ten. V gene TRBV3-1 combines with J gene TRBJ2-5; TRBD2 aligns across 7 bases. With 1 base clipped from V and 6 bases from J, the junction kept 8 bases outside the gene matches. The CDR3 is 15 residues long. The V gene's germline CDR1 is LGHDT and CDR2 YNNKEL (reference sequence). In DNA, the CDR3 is TGTGCCAGCAGCCAAGTAAGCGGGGTGGGGAAGACCCAGTACTTC. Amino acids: CASSQVSGVGKTQYF.

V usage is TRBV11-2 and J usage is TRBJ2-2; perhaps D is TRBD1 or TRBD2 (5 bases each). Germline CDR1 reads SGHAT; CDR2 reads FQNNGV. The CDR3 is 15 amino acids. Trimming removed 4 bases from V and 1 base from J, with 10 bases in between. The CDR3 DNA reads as TGTGCCAGCAGCTCGCCGAGGGGGAACACCGGGGAGCTGTTTTTT. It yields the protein CASSSPRGNTGELFF.

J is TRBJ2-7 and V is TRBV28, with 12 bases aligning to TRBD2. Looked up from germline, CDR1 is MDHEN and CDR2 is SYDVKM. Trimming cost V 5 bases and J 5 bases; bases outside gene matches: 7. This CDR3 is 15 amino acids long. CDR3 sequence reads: CASSGRLAGEHEQYF. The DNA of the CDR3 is TGTGCCAGCAGTGGACGACTAGCGGGAGAACACGAGCAGTACTTC.

The CDR3 spells CASSLVPGLRTDTQYF. The CDR3 coding sequence is TGTGCCAGCAGCTTAGTGCCCGGGTTGCGCACAGATACGCAGTATTTT. The chain employs TRBV7-2 and TRBJ2-3, with unresolved D. Trimming left V 1 base short and J 1 base short, with 12 bases between. Germline V gene sequence: CDR1 SGHTA, CDR2 FQGNSA. The CDR3 totals 16 residues.

CDR3 sequence reads: CASSQELVIYEQYF. In nucleotides, the CDR3 is TGTGCCAGCAGCCAAGAGCTGGTGATCTACGAGCAGTACTTC. The chain recombines TRBV4-2 with TRBJ2-5, with D uncertain. The assigned J gene may be wrong: the sequence end matches TRBJ2-7 better. This CDR3 is built from 14 residues. The germline CDR1 and CDR2 sequences are LGHNA and YNFKEQ.

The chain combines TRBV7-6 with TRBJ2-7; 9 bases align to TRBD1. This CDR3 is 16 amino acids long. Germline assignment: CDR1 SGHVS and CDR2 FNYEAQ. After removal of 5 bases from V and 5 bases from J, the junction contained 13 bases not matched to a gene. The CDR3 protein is CASSQGWGQGEHEQYF. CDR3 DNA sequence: TGTGCCAGCAGCCAAGGCTGGGGACAGGGAGAACACGAGCAGTACTTC.

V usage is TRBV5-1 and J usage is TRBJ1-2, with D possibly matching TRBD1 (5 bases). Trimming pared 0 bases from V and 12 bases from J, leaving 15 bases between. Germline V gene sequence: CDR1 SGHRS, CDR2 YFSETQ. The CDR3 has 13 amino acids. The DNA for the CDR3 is TGCGCCAGCAGCTTGGCCTTGGGGGGAATGCACACCTTC. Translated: CASSLALGGMHTF.

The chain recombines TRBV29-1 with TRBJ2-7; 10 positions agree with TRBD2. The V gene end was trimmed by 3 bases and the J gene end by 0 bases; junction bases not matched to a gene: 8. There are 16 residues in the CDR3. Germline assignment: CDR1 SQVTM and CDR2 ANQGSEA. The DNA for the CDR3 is TGCAGCGTTGATTCTAGCGGGAGAGGGACCTCCTACGAGCAGTACTTC. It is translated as CSVDSSGRGTSYEQYF.

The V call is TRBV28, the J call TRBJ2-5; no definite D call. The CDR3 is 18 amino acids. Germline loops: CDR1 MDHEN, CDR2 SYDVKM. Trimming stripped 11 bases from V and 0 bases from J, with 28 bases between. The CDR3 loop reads CAGGHVVGETPYQETQYF. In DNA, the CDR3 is TGTGCCGGCGGCCACGTTGTAGGAGAAACACCGTACCAAGAGACCCAGTACTTC.

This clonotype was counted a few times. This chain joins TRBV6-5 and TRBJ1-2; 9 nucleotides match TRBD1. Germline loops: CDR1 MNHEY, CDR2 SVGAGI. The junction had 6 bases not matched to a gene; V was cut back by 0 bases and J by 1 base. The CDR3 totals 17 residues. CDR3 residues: CASSYSMGQGSNYGYTF. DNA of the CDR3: TGTGCCAGCAGTTACTCGATGGGACAGGGAAGTAACTATGGCTACACCTTC.

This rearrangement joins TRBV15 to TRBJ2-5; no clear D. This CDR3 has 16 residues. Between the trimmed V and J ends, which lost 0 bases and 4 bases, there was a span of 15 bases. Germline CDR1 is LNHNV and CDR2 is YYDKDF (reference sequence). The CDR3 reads CATSRDSASFGETQYF. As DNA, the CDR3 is TGTGCCACCAGCAGAGACTCTGCATCTTTCGGAGAGACCCAGTACTTC. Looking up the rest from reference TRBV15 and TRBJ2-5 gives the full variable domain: DAMVIQNPRYQVTQFGKPVTLSCSQTLNHNVMYWYQQKSSQAPKLLFHYYDKDFNNEADTPDNFQSRRPNTSFCFLDIRSPGLGDTAMYLCATSRDSASFGETQYFGPGTRLLVL.

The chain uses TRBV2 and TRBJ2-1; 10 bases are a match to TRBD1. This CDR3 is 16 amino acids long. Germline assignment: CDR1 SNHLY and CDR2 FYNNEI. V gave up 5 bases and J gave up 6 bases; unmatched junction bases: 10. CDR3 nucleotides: TGTGCCAGCAGTACACGGGACAGGGGTCCCATCAATGAGCAGTTCTTC. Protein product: CASSTRDRGPINEQFF.

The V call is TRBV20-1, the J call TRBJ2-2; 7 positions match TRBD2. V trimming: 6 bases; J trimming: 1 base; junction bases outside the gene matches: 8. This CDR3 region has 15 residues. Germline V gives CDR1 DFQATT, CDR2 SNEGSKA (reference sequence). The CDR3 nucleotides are TGCAGTGCCGAAAGCGGGGACCGGAACACCGGGGAGCTGTTTTTT. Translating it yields CSAESGDRNTGELFF.

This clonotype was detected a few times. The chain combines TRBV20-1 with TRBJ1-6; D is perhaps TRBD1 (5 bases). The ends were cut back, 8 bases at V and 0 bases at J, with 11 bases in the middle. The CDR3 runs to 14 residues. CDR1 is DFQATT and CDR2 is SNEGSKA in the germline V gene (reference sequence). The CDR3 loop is CSTGGSSYNSPLHF. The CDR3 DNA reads TGCAGTACCGGGGGAAGCTCCTATAATTCACCCCTCCACTTT.